This T cell receptor beta chain was recorded in a study of identical twins. Study-level findings and limits: Sharing of beta out-of-frame sequences by twins showed a weaker excess. The study drew conclusions from cross-sectional statistical analysis, not from following the same donors.

CDR3 size: 10 residues. A universal primer site was created by template switching, with the cDNA bearing unique molecular identifiers. TCRdb used MiXCR to reprocess the 5' RACE reads, holding one entry per CDR3 protein. The table has roughly 290,000 distinct CDR3 sequences, nearly 9.5% seen once. This clonotype was detected a few times. What it binds is not known. This sample also belongs to another study, concerning yellow fever vaccine responses in identical twins.

The specimen sequenced was CD8+ T cells sorted from blood. The sequence was collected from a young woman in good health. The chain joins TRBV21-1 to TRBJ1-1. TRBV21-1 is shown as a pseudogene. The CDR3 nucleotides are TGTGCCAGCAGCTCAGAGGAGAGAACTTTT. Translating it yields CASSSEERTF.